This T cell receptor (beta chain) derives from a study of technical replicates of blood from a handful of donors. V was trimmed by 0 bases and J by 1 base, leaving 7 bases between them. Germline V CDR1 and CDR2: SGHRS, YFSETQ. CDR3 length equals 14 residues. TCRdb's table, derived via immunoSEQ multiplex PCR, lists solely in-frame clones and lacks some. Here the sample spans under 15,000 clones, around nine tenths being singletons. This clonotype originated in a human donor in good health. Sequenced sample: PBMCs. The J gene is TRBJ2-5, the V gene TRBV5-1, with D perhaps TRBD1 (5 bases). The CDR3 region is CASSLGTLQETQYF. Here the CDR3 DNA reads TGCGCCAGCAGCTTGGGGACACTCCAAGAGACCCAGTACTTC.